This TCR beta chain stems from a study of identical twins listed by TCRdb under 2016. Concerning the study at large: TCR alpha and beta repertoires from monozygotic twins, unrelated adults of various ages and cord blood were deep-sequenced to test whether fetal clonotypes persist. Replicate twin experiments were performed at different times using different library preparation protocols to rule out contamination. The investigation overall reported the following: Compared with coincidental sharing between unrelated individuals, out-of-frame TCR alpha sequences shared between twins showed an excess of sequences with low generation probability. In monozygotic twins, out-of-frame TCR alpha sharing was systematically underestimated by recombination models, although the models agreed with sharing between unrelated individuals. In beta out-of-frame sequences, excess twin sharing was weaker, because having fewer shared sequences lowered the signal-to-noise ratio. Because the same donors could not be followed over many years, the conclusions depended on cross-sectional statistical analysis. Invariant T cells such as MAIT and iNKT could partly confound zero-insertion analyses, although diverse VJ usage argued against such confounding for most clonotypes. Abundant cord blood beta clonotypes carried fewer insertions; young adult naive repertoires showed a weaker similar trend, while memory repertoires showed none.

Comments on this clonotype: Its antigen is currently not known. No base quality values were provided; no much bigger clone lies one nucleotide off.

Preparation of the library involved 5' RACE. The run used an Illumina HiSeq 2000. A universal primer binding site was introduced by template switching, and a unique molecular identifier was present in the final cDNA, enabling accurate counting of TCR cDNA molecules. First-strand cDNA for TCR alpha and beta chains was synthesized from specific primers in the conserved constant-segment region. Each cDNA library was double barcoded, with a SMART-Mk sample barcode plus Illumina barcodes, to control for contamination. Two successive PCR steps introduced TruSeq adapter sequences along with Illumina sample barcodes. The Illumina HiSeq platform was used with custom primers to sequence TCR alpha and beta cDNA libraries. Turning to the authors' computational methods: MiGEC processed the raw reads to extract unique molecular identifiers, while MiXCR was used to determine the CDR3 positions. Recombination models were inferred per individual with the repgenHMM and IGoR tools using an EM algorithm. The analysis of shared clonotypes was done with the tcR package in R, with sharing normalized by the product of cloneset sizes. To study raw recombination free of thymic and clonal selection effects, out-of-frame nonproductive sequences were analyzed. Starting from the raw public reads, TCRdb applied fastp trimming at Q25, assembled clones with MiXCR and retained in-frame beta chains. One record per CDR3 amino acid sequence lists the most common genes and DNA. The V and J calls come from TCRdb's annotation, not from the publication. Recorded for this sample are some 730,000 distinct CDR3 sequences; approximately 18% of them occurred a single time. 13% of the sample is held by the ten biggest clonotypes.

The CDR3 contains 14 residues, cysteine and phenylalanine counted. Of the read, only the CDR3 DNA is kept; its 42 bases are in frame from base 1. From a lookup of the germline V gene, CDR1 and CDR2 are KGHSH and LQKENI. V lost 3 bases and J lost 3 bases; the stretch between them is 11 bases long. Every donor was a healthy Caucasian. Three pairs of female monozygotic twins, all aged about 18 to 29 years, were included in the twin cohort. Peripheral blood mononuclear cells were used as the source from which RNA for TCR libraries was isolated. The same sample was also studied in work on T cells expressing NK-cell markers. The second study also describes: Three sorted T-cell subsets (CD3+CD56+NKG2C+, CD3+CD56+NKG2C- and CD3+CD56-NKG2C+) from roughly 8 donors had their TCR beta-chain repertoires profiled. Among the eight sequenced donors, only one was HCMV-seronegative, while the other seven were HCMV-seropositive. To restrict sorting to alphabetaTCR-expressing T cells, an anti-gammadeltaTCR antibody was added in several experiments. In six donors, the dominant CD3+CD56+NKG2C+ clonotypes ranked among the top 10 CD8+ clonotypes, making up roughly 1.0-8% of CD8+ T cells. Those dominant clonotypes were again the most abundant among CD3+CD56-NKG2C+ cells in four donors, at roughly 25-65%. Whether the expanded NKG2C-expressing T cell clones were specific for HCMV antigens remained unclear. The eight sequenced donors were randomly selected healthy volunteers, three men and five women. HCMV-specific IgG was detected in serum with a commercial ELISA kit to determine HCMV serostatus. For about six donors, unsorted PBMC were also used to sequence bulk peripheral blood T-cell repertoires. MIGEC was used to demultiplex reads and group reads by UMI, and MiTCR was used to assemble and quantify clonotypes. Only TCR cDNA sequences supported by at least two reads were kept to exclude erroneous sequences. The tcR package was used for downstream repertoire analysis, and clonotypes were matched across fractions by CDR3 nucleotide sequence plus V segment. VDJmatch was used to annotate antigen specificity against VDJdb, with one amino acid substitution in CDR3 permitted.

The TCR was taken from a woman aged 18-30 years in good health. Material for sequencing was PBMCs. The rearrangement combines TRBV18 with TRBJ2-5; possibly the D gene is TRBD1, per 5 matching bases. The DNA sequence is given as TGTGCCAGCTCACCTCAGGGTTGGGAAGAGACCCAGTACTTC. Its protein product is CASSPQGWEETQYF. Beyond the CDR3, the reference TRBV18 and TRBJ2-5 genes provide the residues; the full variable domain reads: NAGVMQNPRHLVRRRGQEARLRCSPMKGHSHVYWYRQLPEEGLKFMVYLQKENIIDESGMPKERFSAEFPKEGPSILRIQQVVRGDSAAYFCASSPQGWEETQYFGPGTRLLVL.